The sample holds a few counts of the clone carrying this TCR beta chain. Antigen: not known. The sample comes from a study of T cell repertoires in cytomegalovirus infection. Study overall: Use of recently identified HLA-C-restricted and well-studied HLA-B-restricted CMV epitopes was part of the study. Based on public TCR beta signatures, there were indications of CMV infection and of a matching HLA type. General study points: HLA-C-restricted TCR beta clonotypes specific for CMV led the ex vivo response. The cumulative frequency of public TCR beta families identified carriers of CMV plus the relevant HLA.

Germline V lookup: CDR1 PRHDT, CDR2 FYEKMQ (reference sequence). The V and J ends lost 0 bases and 1 base, in that order; junction bases with no gene match: 1. The CDR3 sequence is 16 residues long. TCRdb re-called the reads with MiXCR, one entry per CDR3 protein. The profile shows about 180,000 distinct CDR3 sequences, 20% to 25% of them singletons. The chain carries TRBV13 and TRBJ2-1; TRBD2 aligns across 9 bases. The sequenced sample was CD8+ T cells from cultured PBMCs, obtained from culture after CMV antigen stimulation. This sequence originates from a human donor in good health (CMV status not recorded). Some clones in this sample may be carry-over from other donors' samples. CDR3 coding DNA: TGTGCCAGCAGCTTAGGGCTAGCGGGGTCCTACAATGAGCAGTTCTTC. Translated, it gives CASSLGLAGSYNEQFF.